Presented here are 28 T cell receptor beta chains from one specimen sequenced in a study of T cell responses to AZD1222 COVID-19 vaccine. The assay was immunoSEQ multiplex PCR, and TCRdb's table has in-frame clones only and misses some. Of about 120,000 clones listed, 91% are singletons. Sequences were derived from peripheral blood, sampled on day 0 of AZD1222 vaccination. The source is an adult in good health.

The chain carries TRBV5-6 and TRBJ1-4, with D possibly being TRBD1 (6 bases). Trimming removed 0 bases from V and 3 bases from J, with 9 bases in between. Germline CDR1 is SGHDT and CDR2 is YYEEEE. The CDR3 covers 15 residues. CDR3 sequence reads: CASSLEGGPNEKLFF. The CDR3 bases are TGTGCCAGCAGCTTGGAGGGGGGACCTAATGAAAAACTGTTTTTT. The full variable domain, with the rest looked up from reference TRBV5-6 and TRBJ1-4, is DAGVTQSPTHLIKTRGQQVTLRCSPKSGHDTVSWYQQALGQGPQFIFQYYEEEERQRGNFPDRFSGHQFPNYSSELNVNALLLGDSALYLCASSLEGGPNEKLFFGSGTQLSVL.

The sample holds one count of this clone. The CDR3 DNA sequence: TGTGCCAGCAGCTTAGAATCGCCAGGGATTAATCAGCCCCAGCATTTT. Protein: CASSLESPGINQPQHF. V usage is TRBV7-2 and J usage is TRBJ1-5, with D possibly being TRBD1 (5 bases). CDR1 is SGHTA, CDR2 FQGNSA, per germline. This CDR3 is built from 16 residues. V dropped 1 base and J dropped 4 bases, with 14 bases sitting between them.

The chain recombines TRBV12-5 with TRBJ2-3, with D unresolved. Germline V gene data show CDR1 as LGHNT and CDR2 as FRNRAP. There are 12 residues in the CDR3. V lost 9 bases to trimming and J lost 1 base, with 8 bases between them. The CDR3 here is CASASGTDTQYF. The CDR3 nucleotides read TGTGCTAGCGCTTCTGGCACAGATACGCAGTATTTT.

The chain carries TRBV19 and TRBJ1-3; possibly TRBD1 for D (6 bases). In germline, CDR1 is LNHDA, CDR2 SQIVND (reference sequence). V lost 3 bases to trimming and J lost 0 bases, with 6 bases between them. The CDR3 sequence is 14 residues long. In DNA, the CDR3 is TGTGCCAGTAGTATCAGGGGCTCTGGAAACACCATATATTTT. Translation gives CASSIRGSGNTIYF.

Here the CDR3 reads CASSFQDTYEQYF. CDR3 coding DNA: TGCGCCAGCAGCTTCCAGGACACCTACGAGCAGTACTTC. The gene calls are TRBV5-1 and TRBJ2-7, with D perhaps matching TRBD1 (5 bases). Germline CDR1 is SGHRS and CDR2 is YFSETQ. Trimming took 2 bases from V and 2 from J, leaving 8 bases between them. CDR3 length equals 13 residues. The full variable domain, rest sourced from reference TRBV5-1 and TRBJ2-7, is KAGVTQTPRYLIKTRGQQVTLSCSPISGHRSVSWYQQTPGQGLQFLFEYFSETQRNKGNFPGRFSGRQFSNSRSEMNVSTLELGDSALYLCASSFQDTYEQYFGPGTRLTVT.

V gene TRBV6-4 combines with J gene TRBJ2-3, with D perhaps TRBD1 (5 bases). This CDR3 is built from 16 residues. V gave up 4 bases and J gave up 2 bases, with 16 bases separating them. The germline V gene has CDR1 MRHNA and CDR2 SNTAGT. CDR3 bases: TGTGCCAGCAGTGCACAGGTCATAATGAACACAGATACGCAGTATTTT. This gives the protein CASSAQVIMNTDTQYF.

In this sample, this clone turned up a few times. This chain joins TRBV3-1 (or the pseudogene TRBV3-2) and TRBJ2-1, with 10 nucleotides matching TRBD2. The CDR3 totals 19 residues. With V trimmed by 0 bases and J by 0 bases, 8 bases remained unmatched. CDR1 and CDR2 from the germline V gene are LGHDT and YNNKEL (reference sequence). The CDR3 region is CASSQDLLAGSISYNEQFF. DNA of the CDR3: TGTGCCAGCAGCCAAGATCTACTAGCGGGATCAATCTCCTACAATGAGCAGTTCTTC.

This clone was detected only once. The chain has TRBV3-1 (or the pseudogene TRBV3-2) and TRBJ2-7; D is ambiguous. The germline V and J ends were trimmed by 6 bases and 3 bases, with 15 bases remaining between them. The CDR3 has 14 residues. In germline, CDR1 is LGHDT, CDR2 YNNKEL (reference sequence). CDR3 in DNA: TGTGCCAGCAGGCCGGGCGGTAATTACTACGAGCAGTACTTC. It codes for CASRPGGNYYEQYF.

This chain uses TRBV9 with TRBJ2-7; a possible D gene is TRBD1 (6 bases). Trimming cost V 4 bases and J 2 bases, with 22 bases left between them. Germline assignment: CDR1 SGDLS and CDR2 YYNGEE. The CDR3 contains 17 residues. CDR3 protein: CASSPTPGQQSTYEQYF. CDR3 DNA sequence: TGTGCCAGCAGCCCTACCCCTGGACAGCAGTCAACCTACGAGCAGTACTTC. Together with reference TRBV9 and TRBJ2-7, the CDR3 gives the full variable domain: DSGVTQTPKHLITATGQRVTLRCSPRSGDLSVYWYQQSLDQGLQFLIQYYNGEERAKGNILERFSAQQFPDLHSELNLSSLELGDSALYFCASSPTPGQQSTYEQYFGPGTRLTVT.

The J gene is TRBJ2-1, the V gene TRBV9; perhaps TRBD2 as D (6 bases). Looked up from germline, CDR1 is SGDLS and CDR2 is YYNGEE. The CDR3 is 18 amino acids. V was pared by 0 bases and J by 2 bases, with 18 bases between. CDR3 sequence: CASSVEGMGTGPYNEQFF. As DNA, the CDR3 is TGTGCCAGCAGCGTAGAGGGGATGGGGACTGGACCCTACAATGAGCAGTTCTTC.

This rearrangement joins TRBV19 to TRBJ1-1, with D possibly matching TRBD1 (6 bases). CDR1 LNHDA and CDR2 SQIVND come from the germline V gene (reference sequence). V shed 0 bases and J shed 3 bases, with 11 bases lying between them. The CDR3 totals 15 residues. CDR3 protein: CASSIEGAHDTEAFF. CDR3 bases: TGTGCCAGTAGTATAGAGGGGGCGCATGACACTGAAGCTTTCTTT.

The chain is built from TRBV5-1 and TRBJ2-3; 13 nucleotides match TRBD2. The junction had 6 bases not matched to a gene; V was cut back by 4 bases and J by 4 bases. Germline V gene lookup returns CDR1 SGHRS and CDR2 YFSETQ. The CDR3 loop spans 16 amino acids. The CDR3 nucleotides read TGCGCCAGCAGCACAGGACTAGCGGGAGACGCAGATACGCAGTATTTT. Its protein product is CASSTGLAGDADTQYF.

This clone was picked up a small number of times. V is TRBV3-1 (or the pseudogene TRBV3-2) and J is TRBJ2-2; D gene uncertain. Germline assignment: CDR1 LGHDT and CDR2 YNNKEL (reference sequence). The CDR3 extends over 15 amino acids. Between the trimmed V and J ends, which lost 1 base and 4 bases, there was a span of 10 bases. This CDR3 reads CASSQVTVGTGELFF. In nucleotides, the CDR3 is TGTGCCAGCAGCCAAGTGACGGTGGGCACCGGGGAGCTGTTTTTT.

Here the CDR3 DNA reads TGCGCCAGCAGCCCCCACGAAAATAACGAGCAGTACTTC. Encoded protein: CASSPHENNEQYF. V and J are TRBV5-1 and TRBJ2-7; D is undetermined. This CDR3 is built from 13 residues. Germline lookup yields CDR1 SGHRS and CDR2 YFSETQ. V was shortened by 4 bases and J by 5 bases, with 13 bases between the two germline ends.

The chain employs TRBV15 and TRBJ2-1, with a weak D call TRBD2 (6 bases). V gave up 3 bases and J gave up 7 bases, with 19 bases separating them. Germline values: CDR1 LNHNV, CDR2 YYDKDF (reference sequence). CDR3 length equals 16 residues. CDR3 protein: CATSSSGEPVGNEQFF. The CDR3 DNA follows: TGTGCCACCAGCAGCTCGGGGGAACCAGTCGGAAATGAGCAGTTCTTC.

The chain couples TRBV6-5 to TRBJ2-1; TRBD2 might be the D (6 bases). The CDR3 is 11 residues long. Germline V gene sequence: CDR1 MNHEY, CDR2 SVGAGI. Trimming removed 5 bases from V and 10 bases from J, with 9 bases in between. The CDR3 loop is CASSRRGEQFF. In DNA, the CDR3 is TGTGCCAGCAGTCGCCGGGGGGAGCAGTTCTTC.

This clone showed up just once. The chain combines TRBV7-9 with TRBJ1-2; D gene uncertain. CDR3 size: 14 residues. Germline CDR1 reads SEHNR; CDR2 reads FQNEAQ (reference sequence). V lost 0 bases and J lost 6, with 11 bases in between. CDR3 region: CASSLAAAVDGYTF. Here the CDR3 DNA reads TGTGCCAGCAGCTTAGCAGCGGCTGTGGATGGCTACACCTTC.

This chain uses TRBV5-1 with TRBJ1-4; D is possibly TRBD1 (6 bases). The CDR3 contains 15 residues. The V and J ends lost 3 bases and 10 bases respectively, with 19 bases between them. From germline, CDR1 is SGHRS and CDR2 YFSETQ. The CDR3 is CASSSTGPGRPKLFF. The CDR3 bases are TGCGCCAGCAGCTCGACAGGACCCGGTCGGCCAAAACTGTTTTTT.

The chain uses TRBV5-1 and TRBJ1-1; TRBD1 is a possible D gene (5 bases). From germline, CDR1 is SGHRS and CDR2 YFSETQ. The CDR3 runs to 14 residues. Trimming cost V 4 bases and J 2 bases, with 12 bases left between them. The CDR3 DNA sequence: TGCGCCAGCAGCCGGGACGCAGATAACACTGAAGCTTTCTTT. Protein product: CASSRDADNTEAFF.

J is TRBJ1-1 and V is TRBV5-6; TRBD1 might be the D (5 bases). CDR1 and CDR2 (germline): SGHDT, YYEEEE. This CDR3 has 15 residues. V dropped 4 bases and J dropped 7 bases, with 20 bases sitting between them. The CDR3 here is CASSGGTGTDFEAFF. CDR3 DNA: TGTGCCAGCAGCGGGGGGACGGGGACGGACTTTGAAGCTTTCTTT.

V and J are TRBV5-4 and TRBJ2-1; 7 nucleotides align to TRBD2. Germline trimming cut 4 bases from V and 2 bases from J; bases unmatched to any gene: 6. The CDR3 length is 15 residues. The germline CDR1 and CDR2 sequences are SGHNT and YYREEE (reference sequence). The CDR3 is CASSNLAAPYNEQFF. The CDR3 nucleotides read TGTGCCAGCAGCAATCTAGCGGCCCCCTACAATGAGCAGTTCTTC. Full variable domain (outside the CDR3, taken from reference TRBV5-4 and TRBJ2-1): ETGVTQSPTHLIKTRGQQVTLRCSSQSGHNTVSWYQQALGQGPQFIFQYYREEENGRGNFPPRFSGLQFPNYSSELNVNALELDDSALYLCASSNLAAPYNEQFFGPGTRLTVL.

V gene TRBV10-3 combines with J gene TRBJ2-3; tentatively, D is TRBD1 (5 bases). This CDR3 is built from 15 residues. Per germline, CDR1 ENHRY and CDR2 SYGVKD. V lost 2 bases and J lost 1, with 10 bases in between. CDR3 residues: CAISEPSTGTDTQYF. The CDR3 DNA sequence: TGTGCCATCAGTGAGCCGTCGACAGGCACAGATACGCAGTATTTT.

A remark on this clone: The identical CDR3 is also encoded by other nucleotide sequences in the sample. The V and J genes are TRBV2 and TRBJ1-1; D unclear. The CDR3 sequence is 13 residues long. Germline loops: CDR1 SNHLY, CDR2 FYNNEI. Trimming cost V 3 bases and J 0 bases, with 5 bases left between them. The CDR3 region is CASSEGVNTEAFF. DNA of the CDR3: TGTGCCAGCAGTGAGGGCGTGAACACTGAAGCTTTCTTT.

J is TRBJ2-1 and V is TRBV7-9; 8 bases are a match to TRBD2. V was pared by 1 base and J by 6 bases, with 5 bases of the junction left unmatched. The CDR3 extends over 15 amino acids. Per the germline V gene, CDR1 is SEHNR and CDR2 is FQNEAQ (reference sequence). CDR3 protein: CASSLGGGRTNEQFF. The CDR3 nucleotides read TGTGCCAGCAGCTTAGGGGGCGGGAGGACCAATGAGCAGTTCTTC.

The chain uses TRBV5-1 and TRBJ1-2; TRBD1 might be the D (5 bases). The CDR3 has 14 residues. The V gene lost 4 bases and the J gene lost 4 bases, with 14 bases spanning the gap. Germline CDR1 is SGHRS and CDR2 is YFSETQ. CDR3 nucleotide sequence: TGCGCCAGCAGCGTCGGTGCAGGGAGCTATGGCTACACCTTC. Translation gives CASSVGAGSYGYTF. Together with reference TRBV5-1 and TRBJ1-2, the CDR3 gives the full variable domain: KAGVTQTPRYLIKTRGQQVTLSCSPISGHRSVSWYQQTPGQGLQFLFEYFSETQRNKGNFPGRFSGRQFSNSRSEMNVSTLELGDSALYLCASSVGAGSYGYTFGSGTRLTVV.

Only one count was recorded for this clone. This CDR3 is CAISGPEGLAGEGYNEQFF. The DNA of the CDR3 is TGTGCCATCAGCGGCCCGGAGGGACTAGCGGGAGAGGGTTACAATGAGCAGTTCTTC. V and J are TRBV10-3 and TRBJ2-1; 14 bases align to TRBD2. V lost 6 bases and J lost 4; bases outside the gene matches: 14. Germline-derived CDR1 and CDR2 are ENHRY and SYGVKD. This CDR3 is built from 19 residues.

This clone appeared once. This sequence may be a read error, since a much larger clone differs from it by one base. The CDR3 sequence is CASSPLSGGFYNEQFF. In DNA, the CDR3 is TGTGCCAGCAGCCCGCTTAGCGGGGGCTTCTACAATGAGCAGTTCTTC. This rearrangement joins TRBV7-9 to TRBJ2-1; 9 bases line up with TRBD2. The CDR3 contains 16 residues. Per germline, CDR1 SEHNR and CDR2 FQNEAQ (reference sequence). Trimming took 5 bases from V and 3 from J; bases not matched to a gene: 8.

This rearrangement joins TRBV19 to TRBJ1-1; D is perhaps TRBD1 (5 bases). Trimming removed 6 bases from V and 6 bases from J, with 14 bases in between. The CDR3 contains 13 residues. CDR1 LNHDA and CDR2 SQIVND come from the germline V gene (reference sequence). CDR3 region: CASRARELAEAFF. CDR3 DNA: TGTGCCAGTAGGGCCAGGGAGCTCGCTGAAGCTTTCTTT.